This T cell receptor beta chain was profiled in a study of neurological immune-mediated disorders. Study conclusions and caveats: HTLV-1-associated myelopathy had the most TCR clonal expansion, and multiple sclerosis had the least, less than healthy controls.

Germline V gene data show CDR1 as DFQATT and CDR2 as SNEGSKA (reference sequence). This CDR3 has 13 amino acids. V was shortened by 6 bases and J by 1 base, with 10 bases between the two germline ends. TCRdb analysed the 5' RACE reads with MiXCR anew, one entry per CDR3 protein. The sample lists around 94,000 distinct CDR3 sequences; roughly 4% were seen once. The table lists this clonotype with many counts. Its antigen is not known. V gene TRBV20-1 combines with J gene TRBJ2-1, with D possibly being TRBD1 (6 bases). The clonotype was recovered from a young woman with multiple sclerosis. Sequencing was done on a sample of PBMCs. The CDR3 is CSAGQFSYNEQFF. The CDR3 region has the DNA TGCAGTGCAGGACAGTTTTCCTACAATGAGCAGTTCTTC.